The 3 T cell receptor beta chains listed next were all sequenced from one sample in a study of PD-L1 blockade in urothelial cancer. Clones were sequenced by immunoSEQ multiplex PCR, and TCRdb holds only the in-frame ones, with some missing. The repertoire includes under 90,000 clones, 90% to 95% of them detected once, and 9.4% sits in the top ten. This material consisted of PBMCs, taken around atezolizumab (anti-PD-L1) treatment. The receptors stem from a man aged 55 to 70 with urothelial cancer.

This rearrangement joins TRBV7-8 to TRBJ2-1, with 7 bases fitting TRBD2. The CDR3 totals 15 residues. J gave up 0 bases and V 1 base, and 0 bases lay outside the gene matches. Germline V gives CDR1 SGHVS, CDR2 FQNEAQ. This CDR3 is CASSLGTSSYNEQFF. CDR3 DNA: TGTGCCAGCAGCTTAGGGACTAGCTCCTACAATGAGCAGTTCTTC.

The chain joins TRBV6-5 to TRBJ2-7; the D gene is possibly TRBD2 (5 bases). Germline V gene sequence: CDR1 MNHEY, CDR2 SVGAGI. The V and J ends lost 4 bases and 4 bases respectively, with 17 bases between them. The CDR3 totals 15 residues. The CDR3 region has the DNA TGTGCCAGCAGTTCACTTAGGCAGCGGTTTTACGAGCAGTACTTC. Its protein product is CASSSLRQRFYEQYF.

This clone was counted a single time. The chain joins TRBV7-3 to TRBJ2-3; 12 bases match TRBD2. Per the germline V gene, CDR1 is SGHTA and CDR2 is FQGTGA. CDR3 size: 18 residues. Germline trimming cut 5 bases from V and 1 base from J; bases unmatched to any gene: 10. CDR3 loop: CASSASGTSGLGTDTQYF. For the CDR3, the DNA is TGTGCCAGCAGCGCCTCCGGGACTAGCGGGTTGGGCACAGATACGCAGTATTTT.